A selection of T cell receptor beta chains follows, all from one sample in a study of cytomegalovirus exposure and HLA in healthy donors. Profiled with immunoSEQ multiplex PCR; TCRdb holds only in-frame clones, not every one. The table records roughly 260,000 clones, around four fifths of them present only once. Sequencing input: PBMCs. These TCRs come from a woman in her 40s in good health and CMV-seropositive. Both conserved end residues are part of each CDR3.

J: TRBJ2-7
V: TRBV10-3
CDR3: CAAGAGTDEQYF

J: TRBJ2-3
V: TRBV15
CDR3: CATSRDFPDTQYF

J: TRBJ1-2
V: TRBV29-1
CDR3: CSVEQTGSGYTF

J: TRBJ2-7
V: TRBV6-1
CDR3: CASSDWSVYEQYF

J: TRBJ1-6
V: TRBV9
CDR3: CASSARDTDNSPLHF

J: TRBJ2-1
V: TRBV7-2
CDR3: CASSSGLAGGNEQFF

J: TRBJ1-5
V: TRBV30
CDR3: CAWSSSGDNQPQHF

J: TRBJ2-1
V: TRBV4-3
CDR3: CASSQDSGSSYNEQFF

J: TRBJ2-7
V: TRBV13
CDR3: CASSLGSLVSYEQYF

J: TRBJ2-3
V: TRBV14
CDR3: CASSPRGGQGTDTQYF

J: TRBJ1-4
V: TRBV28
CDR3: CASQGDRVEKLFF

J: TRBJ2-2
V: TRBV2
CDR3: CASKQGEGSGELFF

J: TRBJ2-7
V: TRBV7-2
CDR3: CASSPRGMEGSEQYF

J: TRBJ2-2
V: TRBV19
CDR3: CASSMVKPRDTGELFF

J: TRBJ2-5
V: TRBV19
CDR3: CASSIAPGGTETQYF

J: TRBJ2-3
V: TRBV19
CDR3: CASRRVAGATQYF

J: TRBJ2-7
V: TRBV29-1
CDR3: CSVRAPGQGFYEQYF

J: TRBJ1-2
V: TRBV19
CDR3: CASTFRANYGYTF

J: TRBJ1-3
V: TRBV6-6
CDR3: CASSYRGFSGNTIYF

J: TRBJ1-5
V: TRBV19
CDR3: CASSITGGDQPQHF

J: TRBJ2-5
V: TRBV21-1
CDR3: CASSNYSGLAGETQYF

J: TRBJ1-1
V: TRBV28
CDR3: CASSPGGGLGTEAFF

J: TRBJ2-5
V: TRBV20-1
CDR3: CSARRGGQYF

J: TRBJ2-7
V: TRBV2
CDR3: CASRRDRLSYEQYF

J: TRBJ2-7
V: TRBV27
CDR3: CASSPRGTYSSYEQYF

J: TRBJ1-3
V: TRBV7-2
CDR3: CASSQAPRLAGNTIYF

J: TRBJ1-1
V: TRBV7-3
CDR3: CASSLGQGYTEAFF